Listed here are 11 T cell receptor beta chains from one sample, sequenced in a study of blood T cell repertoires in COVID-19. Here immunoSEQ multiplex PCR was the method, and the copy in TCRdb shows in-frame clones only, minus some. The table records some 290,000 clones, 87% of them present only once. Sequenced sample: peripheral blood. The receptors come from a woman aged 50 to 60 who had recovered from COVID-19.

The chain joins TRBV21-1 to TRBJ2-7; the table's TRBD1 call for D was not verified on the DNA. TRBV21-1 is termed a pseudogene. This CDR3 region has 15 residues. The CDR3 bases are TGTGCCAGCAGCACCCGTAGGACAGGGGGCTACGAGCAGTACTTC. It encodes CASSTRRTGGYEQYF.

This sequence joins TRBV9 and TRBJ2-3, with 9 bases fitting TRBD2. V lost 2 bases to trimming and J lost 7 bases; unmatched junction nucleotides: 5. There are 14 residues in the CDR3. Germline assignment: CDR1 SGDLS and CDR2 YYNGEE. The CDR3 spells CASSVPSGKNTQYF. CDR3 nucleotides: TGTGCCAGCAGCGTCCCTAGCGGGAAGAATACGCAGTATTTT.

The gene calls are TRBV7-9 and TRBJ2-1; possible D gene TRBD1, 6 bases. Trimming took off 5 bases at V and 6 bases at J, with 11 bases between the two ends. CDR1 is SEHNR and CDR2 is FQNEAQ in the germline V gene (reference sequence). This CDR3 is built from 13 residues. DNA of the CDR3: TGTGCCAGCAGCCCCCGGGACACCAATGAGCAGTTCTTC. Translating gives CASSPRDTNEQFF.

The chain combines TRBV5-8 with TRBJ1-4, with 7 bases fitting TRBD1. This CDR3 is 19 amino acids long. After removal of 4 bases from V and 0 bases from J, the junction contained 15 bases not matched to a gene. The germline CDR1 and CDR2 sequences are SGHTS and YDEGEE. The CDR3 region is CASSVGQEGSPATNEKLFF. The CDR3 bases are TGTGCCAGCAGCGTCGGACAGGAGGGAAGCCCAGCAACTAATGAAAAACTGTTTTTT.

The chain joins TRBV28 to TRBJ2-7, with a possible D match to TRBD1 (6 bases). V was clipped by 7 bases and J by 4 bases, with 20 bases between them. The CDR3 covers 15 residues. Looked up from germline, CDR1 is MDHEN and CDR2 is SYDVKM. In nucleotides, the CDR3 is TGTGCCAGCATTAGGGCCCCATACAGGGAATACGAGCAGTACTTC. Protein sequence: CASIRAPYREYEQYF.

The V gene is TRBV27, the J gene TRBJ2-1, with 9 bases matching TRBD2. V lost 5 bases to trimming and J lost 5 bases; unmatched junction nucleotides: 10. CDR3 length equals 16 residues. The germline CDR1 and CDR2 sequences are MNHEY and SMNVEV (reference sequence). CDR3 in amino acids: CASSPRLAEAHNEQFF. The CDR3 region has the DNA TGTGCCAGCAGTCCAAGACTAGCGGAAGCCCACAATGAGCAGTTCTTC.

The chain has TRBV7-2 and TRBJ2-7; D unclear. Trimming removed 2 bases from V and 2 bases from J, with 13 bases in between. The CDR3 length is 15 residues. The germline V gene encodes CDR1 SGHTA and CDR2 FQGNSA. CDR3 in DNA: TGTGCCAGCAGCTTATCCCCCGGAGCGCCCTACGAGCAGTACTTC. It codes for CASSLSPGAPYEQYF.

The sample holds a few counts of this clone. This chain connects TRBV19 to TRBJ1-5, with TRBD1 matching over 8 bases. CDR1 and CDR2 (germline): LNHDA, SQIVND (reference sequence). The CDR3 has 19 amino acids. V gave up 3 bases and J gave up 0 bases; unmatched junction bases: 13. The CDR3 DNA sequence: TGTGCCAGTAGTATCAGGGGGCCTCACACAAAGTATAGCAATCAGCCCCAGCATTTT. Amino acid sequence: CASSIRGPHTKYSNQPQHF.

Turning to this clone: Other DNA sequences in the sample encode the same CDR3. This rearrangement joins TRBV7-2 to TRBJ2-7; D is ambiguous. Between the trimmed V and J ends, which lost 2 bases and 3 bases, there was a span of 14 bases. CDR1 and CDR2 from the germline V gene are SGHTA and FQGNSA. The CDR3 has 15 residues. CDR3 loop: CASSLSAGTDYEQYF. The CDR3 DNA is TGTGCCAGCAGCTTATCAGCAGGAACAGACTACGAGCAGTACTTC.

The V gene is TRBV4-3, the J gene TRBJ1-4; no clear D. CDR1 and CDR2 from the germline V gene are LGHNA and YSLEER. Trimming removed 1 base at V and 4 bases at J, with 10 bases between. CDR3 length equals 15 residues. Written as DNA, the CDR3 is TGCGCCAGCAGCCAAGGCATTCGACATAATGAAAAACTGTTTTTT. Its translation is CASSQGIRHNEKLFF.

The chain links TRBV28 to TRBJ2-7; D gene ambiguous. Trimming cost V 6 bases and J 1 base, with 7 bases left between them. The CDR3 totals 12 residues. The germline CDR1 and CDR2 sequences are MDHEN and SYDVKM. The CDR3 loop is CASSLVSYEQYF. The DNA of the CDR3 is TGTGCCAGCAGCCTCGTGTCCTACGAGCAGTACTTC.